This is a list of T cell receptor beta chains from one sample in a study of blood T cell repertoires in COVID-19. Generated by immunoSEQ multiplex PCR, the TCRdb table keeps only in-frame clones and is missing some. The data show 150,000 to 200,000 clones, around four fifths seen once. The sequenced material came from peripheral blood. These receptors all come from a woman in her seventies with COVID-19, enrolled during active disease. The CDR3 runs from the conserved cysteine through the conserved F or W. Each record gives: V gene, clone size, D gene, J gene, CDR3 protein, CDR3 DNA. The D gene is left open where the match is weak. Some rows mark clone size as missing; the rest say once, few, many or name a class of expanded clone.

TRBV14	NA	TRBD2	TRBJ2-1	CASSLILAGDHEQFF	TGTGCCAGCAGCCTTATACTAGCGGGAGACCATGAGCAGTTCTTC
TRBV24-1	few	NA	TRBJ2-7	CATSDPQGGSYEQYF	TGTGCCACCAGTGACCCACAGGGAGGGTCCTACGAGCAGTACTTC
TRBV27	NA	NA	TRBJ2-7	CASSKQGPYEQYF	TGTGCCAGCAGTAAACAGGGTCCCTACGAGCAGTACTTC
TRBV4-1	NA	TRBD1	TRBJ1-1	CASSTRQGGITEAFF	TGCGCCAGCAGCACGCGACAGGGGGGGATCACTGAAGCTTTCTTT
TRBV7-9	NA	TRBD1	TRBJ1-2	CASSQTRDRGYGYTF	TGTGCCAGCAGCCAAACCCGGGACAGGGGCTATGGCTACACCTTC
TRBV11-3	NA	TRBD2	TRBJ2-5	CASSPGGGQETQYF	TGTGCCAGCAGCCCGGGGGGGGGACAAGAGACCCAGTACTTC
TRBV5-1	NA	TRBD1	TRBJ2-2	CASSFSLPGRPGQGIGGELFF	TGCGCCAGCAGCTTTTCCCTTCCGGGGAGACCGGGACAGGGGATCGGCGGGGAGCTGTTTTTT
TRBV5-1	NA	NA	TRBJ1-1	CASSFEGMNTEAFF	TGCGCCAGCAGCTTCGAGGGTATGAACACTGAAGCTTTCTTT
TRBV9	NA	TRBD2	TRBJ2-1	CASSVFGTRYNEQFF	TGTGCCAGCAGCGTCTTCGGGACTAGATACAATGAGCAGTTCTTC
TRBV5-1	NA	TRBD2	TRBJ2-7	CASSFTGGSSYEQYF	TGCGCCAGCAGCTTTACGGGGGGGAGCTCCTACGAGCAGTACTTC
TRBV4-3	few	NA	TRBJ1-5	CASSQEEASGQPQHF	TGCGCCAGCAGCCAAGAGGAGGCGAGCGGGCAGCCCCAGCATTTT
TRBV18	NA	NA	TRBJ1-6	CASSETGISPLHF	TGTGCCAGCTCAGAAACCGGGATATCTCCCCTCCACTTT
TRBV28	once	NA	TRBJ2-3	CASSGGEGTDTQYF	TGTGCCAGCAGCGGCGGAGAGGGCACAGATACGCAGTATTTT
TRBV28	NA	TRBD1	TRBJ1-2	CASRLGGTGSYGYTF	TGTGCCAGCAGGCTTGGCGGGACAGGGTCCTATGGCTACACCTTC
TRBV6-2/TRBV6-3	few	TRBD2	TRBJ2-5	CASSYGGLAGRTQYF	TGTGCCAGCAGTTACGGGGGACTAGCGGGGCGGACCCAGTACTTC
TRBV19	NA	NA	TRBJ2-7	CAGSETDGPYEQYF	TGTGCCGGCAGTGAGACAGACGGACCCTACGAGCAGTACTTC
TRBV7-2	NA	NA	TRBJ2-1	CASSPGKGPQFF	TGTGCCAGCAGCCCCGGGAAGGGCCCCCAGTTCTTC